The 25 T cell receptor beta chains below were found in one sample sequenced in a study of blood T cell repertoires in COVID-19. The protocol was immunoSEQ multiplex PCR, while the TCRdb copy is restricted to in-frame clones and leaves out a portion. This repertoire shows under 200,000 clones, 65% to 85% found once; its top ten account for under 3.5%. The source material was peripheral blood. The receptors stem from an older woman with acute or convalescent COVID-19.

This chain joins TRBV30 and TRBJ1-2; D is unresolved. Germline loops: CDR1 GTSNPN, CDR2 SVGIG (reference sequence). The CDR3 runs 13 residues. Trimming took off 0 bases at V and 4 bases at J, with 9 bases between the two ends. The CDR3 protein is CAWSVSGSYGYTF. CDR3 DNA sequence: TGTGCCTGGAGTGTGTCTGGGAGCTATGGCTACACCTTC.

This chain links TRBV19 with TRBJ1-1; 10 nucleotides match TRBD1. This CDR3 spans 15 amino acids. The junction had 5 bases not matched to a gene; V was cut back by 6 bases and J by 1 base. Germline assignment: CDR1 LNHDA and CDR2 SQIVND (reference sequence). CDR3 DNA sequence: TGTGCCAGTAGGGGGACAGGGGCGTCGAACACTGAAGCTTTCTTT. Residues: CASRGTGASNTEAFF. Supplemented by reference TRBV19 and TRBJ1-1, the full variable domain reads DGGITQSPKYLFRKEGQNVTLSCEQNLNHDAMYWYRQDPGQGLRLIYYSQIVNDFQKGDIAEGYSVSREKKESFPLTVTSAQKNPTAFYLCASRGTGASNTEAFFGQGTRLTVV.

The chain uses TRBV6-4 and TRBJ2-3; 9 nucleotides match TRBD1. Trimming at V came to 2 bases and at J to 1 base, leaving 4 bases not matched to a gene. Germline lookup yields CDR1 MRHNA and CDR2 SNTAGT. This CDR3 has 16 amino acids. The CDR3 DNA follows: TGTGCCAGCAGTGACAGGAGGGACAGGGGCACAGATACGCAGTATTTT. It encodes CASSDRRDRGTDTQYF.

The gene calls are TRBV6-5 and TRBJ2-5; D not resolved. V was shortened by 0 bases and J by 2 bases, with 7 bases between the two germline ends. Per the germline V gene, CDR1 is MNHEY and CDR2 is SVGAGI. The CDR3 has 14 amino acids. The CDR3 nucleotides are TGTGCCAGCAGTTACTCCTCACTACAAGAGACCCAGTACTTC. This gives the protein CASSYSSLQETQYF.

V gene TRBV4-3 combines with J gene TRBJ2-7, with a possible D match to TRBD2 (6 bases). V gave up 4 bases and J gave up 3 bases, with 16 bases separating them. There are 15 residues in the CDR3. Germline-derived CDR1 and CDR2 are LGHNA and YSLEER. The CDR3 loop reads CASSLLQDYRYEQYF. The CDR3 nucleotides read TGCGCCAGCAGCCTTCTACAGGACTACCGCTACGAGCAGTACTTC.

This clone was detected only a few times. V and J are TRBV6-1 and TRBJ2-4; the D gene is possibly TRBD1 (7 bases). This CDR3 comprises 17 residues. Germline values: CDR1 MNHNS, CDR2 SASEGT. The germline V and J ends were trimmed by 6 bases and 1 base, with 19 bases remaining between them. The CDR3: CASSELARGQAKNIQYF. CDR3 nucleotides: TGTGCCAGCAGCGAACTAGCTAGGGGACAGGCCAAAAACATTCAGTACTTC.

The chain couples TRBV21-1 to TRBJ1-3; TRBD1 reflects the table's D call only, with no check against the DNA. TRBV21-1 is labeled a pseudogene. This CDR3 is 16 amino acids long. The CDR3 is CASSKETASSGNTIYF. DNA of the CDR3: TGTGCCAGCAGCAAAGAGACAGCGAGCTCTGGAAACACCATATATTTT.

The chain couples TRBV5-5 to TRBJ2-1, with 9 bases lining up with TRBD1. V trimming: 0 bases; J trimming: 2 bases; junction bases outside the gene matches: 3. The CDR3 runs 16 residues. Germline V gene sequence: CDR1 SGHKS, CDR2 YYEKEE (reference sequence). The CDR3 DNA is TGTGCCAGCAGCTTGGAAGGACAGGGGACCTACAATGAGCAGTTCTTC. Translated, it gives CASSLEGQGTYNEQFF.

The DNA for the CDR3 is TGTGCCAGCATCCCGGGACAGGGATTCGGGGAAAAACTGTTTTTT. This gives the protein CASIPGQGFGEKLFF. The gene calls are TRBV28 and TRBJ1-4; 9 bases are a match to TRBD1. Germline-derived CDR1 and CDR2 are MDHEN and SYDVKM. The CDR3 sequence is 15 residues long. The trim removed 7 bases at V and 8 bases at J, leaving 11 bases unmatched.

The chain employs TRBV5-1 and TRBJ2-3; perhaps TRBD1 as D (6 bases). CDR1 is SGHRS, CDR2 YFSETQ, per germline. Trimming stripped 8 bases from V and 2 bases from J, with 9 bases between. The CDR3 is 12 residues long. The CDR3 protein is CASGDNTDTQYF. The CDR3 DNA follows: TGCGCCAGTGGGGACAACACAGATACGCAGTATTTT.

The rearrangement uses TRBV3-1 (or the pseudogene TRBV3-2) and TRBJ1-6; 7 nucleotides align to TRBD1. With 3 bases clipped from V and 7 bases from J, the junction kept 12 bases outside the gene matches. In germline, CDR1 is LGHDT, CDR2 YNNKEL (reference sequence). The CDR3 contains 17 residues. Here the CDR3 DNA reads TGTGCCAGCAGCCAGACAGACAGGGAAAAACTAAATTCACCCCTCCACTTT. Its protein product is CASSQTDREKLNSPLHF.

The chain couples TRBV10-3 to TRBJ1-6; no reliable D call. The ends were cut back, 3 bases at V and 0 bases at J, with 9 bases in the middle. This CDR3 has 16 residues. Per the germline V gene, CDR1 is ENHRY and CDR2 is SYGVKD. CDR3 coding DNA: TGTGCCATCAGTGAAGAGGGCGGCTCCTATAATTCACCCCTCCACTTT. This translates into CAISEEGGSYNSPLHF.

The chain employs TRBV6-5 and TRBJ1-2, with a weak D call TRBD1 (5 bases). This CDR3 spans 16 amino acids. Germline values: CDR1 MNHEY, CDR2 SVGAGI. V was trimmed by 0 bases and J by 0 bases, leaving 11 bases between them. The CDR3 loop reads CASSYSQTAANYGYTF. The CDR3 DNA sequence: TGTGCCAGCAGTTACTCCCAGACAGCTGCTAACTATGGCTACACCTTC.

The chain has TRBV9 and TRBJ2-3; 14 bases fit TRBD2. This CDR3 contains 16 residues. The trim removed 2 bases at V and 5 bases at J, leaving 4 bases unmatched. The germline CDR1 and CDR2 sequences are SGDLS and YYNGEE. The CDR3 protein is CASSVTSGGGGDTQYF. As DNA, the CDR3 is TGTGCCAGCAGCGTGACTAGCGGGGGGGGTGGAGATACGCAGTATTTT.

This clone was counted between two and nine times. The gene calls are TRBV7-3 and TRBJ1-5, with D possibly TRBD1 on 5 matching bases. Per germline, CDR1 SGHTA and CDR2 FQGTGA. CDR3 size: 13 residues. Trimming stripped 2 bases from V and 6 bases from J, with 8 bases between. The CDR3 sequence: CASSLQGGQPQHF. CDR3 in DNA: TGTGCCAGCAGCTTACAGGGAGGTCAGCCCCAGCATTTT.

This clone appeared a few times. The J gene is TRBJ2-7, the V gene TRBV6-2 or TRBV6-3, with 7 nucleotides matching TRBD1. J gave up 2 bases and V 6 bases, and 13 bases lay outside the gene matches. The CDR3 covers 16 residues. The germline V gene has CDR1 MNHEY and CDR2 SVGEGT. CDR3 residues: CASSPRTGTETYEQYF. The CDR3 DNA reads as TGTGCCAGCAGCCCCAGGACCGGGACAGAGACCTACGAGCAGTACTTC.

V gene TRBV6-1 combines with J gene TRBJ1-1; perhaps TRBD1 as D (5 bases). Germline CDR1 MNHNS, CDR2 SASEGT. The CDR3 length is 16 residues. V was shortened by 3 bases and J by 10 bases, with 24 bases between the two germline ends. The DNA of the CDR3 is TGTGCCAGCAGTGATCGGCAGGGCGAGATACTACCGGTAGCTTTCTTT. Translation: CASSDRQGEILPVAFF.

The chain couples TRBV2 to TRBJ1-4; no definite D call. This CDR3 contains 13 residues. V was clipped by 4 bases and J by 4 bases, with 7 bases between them. From germline, CDR1 is SNHLY and CDR2 FYNNEI. This CDR3 is CASSVRFNEKLFF. The CDR3 DNA is TGTGCCAGCAGTGTGAGGTTTAATGAAAAACTGTTTTTT.

The chain recombines TRBV4-2 with TRBJ2-1, with a tentative D call TRBD1 (5 bases). CDR1 is LGHNA, CDR2 YNFKEQ, per germline. V gave up 1 base and J gave up 0 bases, with 7 bases separating them. This CDR3 is 15 amino acids long. The CDR3 DNA reads as TGTGCCAGCAGCCAAGGGGGCGGCTCCTACAATGAGCAGTTCTTC. This translates into CASSQGGGSYNEQFF.

This clone has a handful of counts. This chain joins TRBV6-5 and TRBJ1-5; the D is unclear. Germline CDR1 MNHEY, CDR2 SVGAGI. Between the trimmed V and J ends, which lost 5 bases and 4 bases, there was a span of 3 bases. This CDR3 comprises 11 residues. The CDR3 sequence: CASSQNQPQHF. The DNA for the CDR3 is TGTGCCAGCAGTCAGAATCAGCCCCAGCATTTT.

The chain is built from TRBV5-1 and TRBJ1-2; no clear D gene. Deletions cut 0 bases from V and 8 bases from J, with 17 bases between. Germline lookup yields CDR1 SGHRS and CDR2 YFSETQ. This CDR3 is built from 15 residues. CDR3 nucleotide sequence: TGCGCCAGCAGCTTGGGCGAGGGAGACCTTAGAGGCTACACCTTC. Translation: CASSLGEGDLRGYTF.

The V and J genes are TRBV7-8 and TRBJ2-3; possibly TRBD2 for D (5 bases). Germline V lookup: CDR1 SGHVS, CDR2 FQNEAQ. This CDR3 has 14 amino acids. The V end was cut by 3 bases, the J end by 5 bases, with 12 bases between. The CDR3 reads CASSFPEREDTQYF. The DNA of the CDR3 is TGTGCCAGCAGCTTCCCAGAACGGGAAGATACGCAGTATTTT.

The V gene is TRBV10-1, the J gene TRBJ1-2; D may be TRBD1 (6 bases). This CDR3 comprises 16 residues. Germline CDR1 reads WNHNN; CDR2 reads SYGVQD (reference sequence). Trimming stripped 4 bases from V and 4 bases from J, with 19 bases between. Here the CDR3 DNA reads TGCGCCAGCAGTGGGATGGACAGTTGGGGCTTCTATGGCTACACCTTC. Amino acids: CASSGMDSWGFYGYTF.

This clone was observed a handful of times. The rearrangement links TRBV30 to TRBJ2-5, with 7 bases identical to TRBD2. Germline V CDR1 and CDR2: GTSNPN, SVGIG (reference sequence). The CDR3 runs to 14 residues. J gave up 7 bases and V 4 bases, and 12 bases lay outside the gene matches. This CDR3 is CAWTTGTTPGTQYF. The CDR3 DNA reads as TGTGCCTGGACTACCGGGACTACCCCAGGGACCCAGTACTTC.

The chain combines TRBV19 with TRBJ1-1, with 11 bases that match TRBD1. Germline CDR1 LNHDA, CDR2 SQIVND (reference sequence). CDR3 size: 16 residues. V dropped 5 bases and J dropped 2; count of bases not matched to a gene: 7. The CDR3 here is CASSVSGTGGNTEAFF. CDR3 nucleotide sequence: TGTGCCAGTAGTGTCTCCGGGACAGGGGGAAACACTGAAGCTTTCTTT.